The sequence of this T cell receptor (beta chain) was determined in a study of blood T cell repertoires in COVID-19. About the research overall: The analysed material was cDNA or gDNA that came from T cells, B-cell-depleted T cells, or PBMCs.

Enrolled during active infection, Seattle patients were then followed longitudinally. In the authors' methods: From reference gene primer amplification, estimates of nucleated cell counts were derived. Libraries were prepared by immunoSEQ multiplex PCR; TCRdb keeps only in-frame clonotypes and omits some of them. V, J and clone size are taken as reported in that table, and D and trimming were inferred from the DNA itself. The sample carries about 68,000 clones, about 90% recorded once. Trimming cost V 0 bases and J 0 bases, with 6 bases left between them. Per the germline V gene, CDR1 is MGHRA and CDR2 is YSYEKL. The CDR3 runs 15 residues.

Input material: peripheral blood. The J gene is TRBJ2-1, the V gene TRBV4-1; no clear D gene. The receptor was derived from a woman aged 45-60 years with COVID-19, enrolled during active disease. The CDR3 bases are TGCGCCAGCAGCCAAGAAGCCTTCTCCTACAATGAGCAGTTCTTC. Amino acid sequence: CASSQEAFSYNEQFF.